The rows below give T cell receptor beta chains drawn from one sample of a study of identical twins. TCRdb reprocessed the 5' RACE reads via MiXCR and lists one record per CDR3 protein. The table has under 900,000 distinct CDR3 sequences, 9% to 15% seen once. The sample also formed part of further work on yellow fever vaccine responses in identical twins.

The material sequenced was PBMCs. These receptor sequences come from a woman under 30 in good health. Each CDR3 is given with its conserved first and last residue. The D gene is left open where the match is weak. The size field is filled for only some rows; it gives once, few, many or a size class.

clone size	V gene	D gene	J gene	CDR3 DNA	CDR3 protein
few	TRBV6-1	-	TRBJ2-7	TGTGCCAGCAGAAGGGGTACGGTCTCCTACGAGCAGTACTTC	CASRRGTVSYEQYF
few	TRBV5-1	TRBD1	TRBJ2-3	TGCGCCAGCAGCCTACGGACAGGGGGGTTCACAGATACGCAGTATTTT	CASSLRTGGFTDTQYF
many	TRBV7-8	-	TRBJ2-1	TGTGCCAGCAGCTTAGTGGGGGGCAGGTACAATGAGCAGTTCTTC	CASSLVGGRYNEQFF
few	TRBV20-1	-	TRBJ2-5	TGCAGTGCCTCGCGAGGGGTCCGGGAGGAGACCCAGTACTTC	CSASRGVREETQYF
-	TRBV5-5	-	TRBJ2-5	TGTGCCAGCAGCTTTTTATCAGAGCAAGAGACCCAGTACTTC	CASSFLSEQETQYF
many	TRBV29-1	-	TRBJ2-1	TGCAGCGTTGATCAGGGGATAAATGAGCAGTTCTTC	CSVDQGINEQFF
few	TRBV12-3/TRBV12-4	TRBD2	TRBJ2-5	TGTGCCAGCAGGCCCGGGGGGACGGCCCAAGAGACCCAGTACTTC	CASRPGGTAQETQYF
-	TRBV3-1	TRBD2	TRBJ2-7	TGTGCCAGCAGCCAATTATCCGGGACTAGCGGGAGGTTCGACGAGCAGTACTTC	CASSQLSGTSGRFDEQYF
many	TRBV10-3	-	TRBJ2-4	TGTGCCATCAGTGAGTCCTATCTGGACAGAAACATTCAGTACTTC	CAISESYLDRNIQYF
-	TRBV7-6	-	TRBJ2-2	TGTGCCAGCAGCTTCCGGCCGGGACAGAACACCGGGGAGCTGTTTTTT	CASSFRPGQNTGELFF
-	TRBV20-1	-	TRBJ2-1	TGCAGTGCACCGATCGCCTGGGGGGGCCCCTACAATGAGCAGTTCTTC	CSAPIAWGGPYNEQFF
many	TRBV7-9	TRBD2	TRBJ2-1	TGTGCCAGCAGCTTATCCGAGACTAGCGGCAATGAGCAGTTCTTC	CASSLSETSGNEQFF
few	TRBV18	-	TRBJ2-1	TGTGCCAGCTCACCTTCTACAGGGAGCTCCTACAATGAGCAGTTCTTC	CASSPSTGSSYNEQFF
-	TRBV7-9	-	TRBJ1-3	TGTGCCAGCAGTCCTAACGTACGCTCTGGAAACACCATATATTTT	CASSPNVRSGNTIYF
-	TRBV7-8	TRBD1	TRBJ2-5	TGTGCCAGCAGTCGACAGGGGAATTTAGAGACCCAGTACTTC	CASSRQGNLETQYF
-	TRBV25-1	-	TRBJ1-5	TGTGCCAGCAGTGCGCAGTCTAGCAATCAGCCCCAGCATTTT	CASSAQSSNQPQHF
few	TRBV4-1	-	TRBJ2-3	TGCGCCAGCAGCCAAGATCGTGCGCCGTCAAGTACGCAGTATTTT	CASSQDRAPSSTQYF
few	TRBV6-5	-	TRBJ2-2	TGTGCCAGCAGTTGGGGGACCCTGACCGGGGAGCTGTTTTTT	CASSWGTLTGELFF
few	TRBV12-3/TRBV12-4	-	TRBJ2-3	TGTGCCAGCGGGACCGGGCCCTTCTTAGATACGCAGTATTTT	CASGTGPFLDTQYF
many	TRBV5-1	TRBD1	TRBJ2-2	TGCGCCAGCAGCTACGACAGGGCGGCGGAGCTGTTTTTT	CASSYDRAAELFF
few	TRBV6-6	-	TRBJ1-6	TGTGCCAGCAGTTACTCTGGGTCCTTCCACTTT	CASSYSGSFHF
-	TRBV6-2/TRBV6-3	TRBD1	TRBJ2-3	TGTGCCAGCAGCCGATACAGGGGCGCTAGCACAGATACGCAGTATTTT	CASSRYRGASTDTQYF
-	TRBV18	TRBD1	TRBJ2-1	TGTGCCAGCTCACCTTGGACAGGAGCCAACAATGAGCAGTTCTTC	CASSPWTGANNEQFF
-	TRBV5-1	-	TRBJ1-3	TGCGCCAGCAGCGCCGCCGGCTCTGGAAACACCATATATTTT	CASSAAGSGNTIYF
few	TRBV20-1	TRBD2	TRBJ2-7	TGCAGTGCGGAGACTAGCGGAAGTCACTACGAGCAGTACTTC	CSAETSGSHYEQYF
few	TRBV5-5	-	TRBJ2-7	TGTGCCAGCAGCCGAGAGGGCTCCGGGGAATACGAGCAGTACTTC	CASSREGSGEYEQYF